In this sample, the clone carrying this TCR beta chain turned up a few times. What it recognizes is unknown. Trimming removed 1 base at V and 7 bases at J, with 14 bases between. CDR1 and CDR2 from the germline V gene are SGDLS and YYNGEE. The CDR3 spans 15 residues. The sample is drawn from a study of blood T cells in healthy people across ages. Donors each provided 9.5 to 10 milliliters of peripheral blood. Every sample yielded at least 7 million isolated PBMCs. Findings and caveats of the study: Diversity was higher, and naive CD4+ cells more numerous, in long-lived donors than in aged donors.

A second PCR, run for roughly 7 to 11 cycles, used a sample-barcoded 5' primer plus a J-beta primer mix. The yield of each sample was at least 2.5 million CDR3-containing paired-end reads. From the 5' RACE reads, TCRdb called clonotypes with MiXCR, one entry per CDR3 protein. The sample has 800,000 to 1,000,000 distinct CDR3 sequences, around 48% seen once. Sequenced: blood. The V call is TRBV9, the J call TRBJ1-4; D unclear. This TCR was recovered from a man aged 25-40 years in good health. Written as DNA, the CDR3 is TGTGCCAGCAGCGTAAGCGTGGCGGGGATTGAAAAACTGTTTTTT. It encodes CASSVSVAGIEKLFF.